These T cell receptor beta chains were read from a single sample in a study of blood T cells in healthy people across ages. TCRdb processed the 5' RACE reads anew with MiXCR; each CDR3 protein has one entry. The sample holds 800,000 or so distinct CDR3 sequences, roughly 25% seen once. The same specimen was also included in a second study, on T cells of mothers and their children.

The material sequenced was blood. Receptor source: a boy aged 5-17 years in good health. Both conserved end residues are part of each CDR3. D genes are given only for firm matches. Clone size is stated in some rows and not others, as once, few, many or a class when expanded.

d_gene	abundance	v_gene	j_gene	CDR3nt	CDR3aa
NA	NA	TRBV6-5	TRBJ1-2	TGTGCCAGCAGTTACTCGTCCACCGGTTTCGATGGCTACACCTTC	CASSYSSTGFDGYTF
TRBD1	NA	TRBV4-3	TRBJ2-7	TGCGCCAGCAGCGCAGGAAAGGACAGGGTCTACGAGCAGTACTTC	CASSAGKDRVYEQYF
NA	NA	TRBV6-5	TRBJ2-7	TGTGCCAGCAGTTACTCGGGCGACCCCCTCTCCTACGAGCAGTACTTC	CASSYSGDPLSYEQYF
NA	many	TRBV12-3/TRBV12-4	TRBJ2-5	TGTGCCAGCAGTTTATATTCCCAAGAGACCCAGTACTTC	CASSLYSQETQYF
NA	few	TRBV5-6	TRBJ2-5	TGTGCCAGCAGCCCCACCAGGGGCGTGGAGACCCAGTACTTC	CASSPTRGVETQYF
TRBD1	few	TRBV7-9	TRBJ1-4	TGTGCCAGCAGCCGGACAGGGTCGGACGAAAAACTGTTTTTT	CASSRTGSDEKLFF
NA	NA	TRBV29-1	TRBJ2-2	TGCAGCGCCCCAGTCGGGAACACCGGGGAGCTGTTTTTT	CSAPVGNTGELFF
NA	NA	TRBV7-7	TRBJ2-2	TGTGCTAGCAGCGTTAAACTAGGAATCGGGGAGCTGTTTTTT	CASSVKLGIGELFF
NA	NA	TRBV2	TRBJ1-6	TGTGCCAGCAGTGAAGCGGGAGGCCTTAATTCACCCCTCCACTTT	CASSEAGGLNSPLHF
NA	NA	TRBV29-1	TRBJ2-5	TGCAGCGTCCGAGATACTCGGCCAGTACAAGAGACCCAGTACTTC	CSVRDTRPVQETQYF
TRBD1	few	TRBV4-3	TRBJ2-7	TGCGCCAGCAGCCAAGCCGGGACAGGGGATGAGCAGTACTTC	CASSQAGTGDEQYF
NA	NA	TRBV6-5	TRBJ1-1	TGTGCCAGCAGGCCCCGGACGGCTAACACTGAAGCTTTCTTT	CASRPRTANTEAFF
NA	few	TRBV11-3	TRBJ1-1	TGTGCCAGAGGAGGCCCTGGCGGGGAAGCTTTCTTT	CARGGPGGEAFF
NA	once	TRBV7-6	TRBJ2-3	TGTGCCAGCAGCTTACGTCCGAACACAGATACGCAGTATTTT	CASSLRPNTDTQYF
TRBD2	few	TRBV4-3	TRBJ2-4	TGCGCCAGCAGCCAAGATCTCGGGGGGGCCAAAAACATTCAGTACTTC	CASSQDLGGAKNIQYF
NA	few	TRBV7-9	TRBJ2-2	TGTGCCAGCAATTCGCACCAGGGTTATTTGGACACCGGGGAGCTGTTTTTT	CASNSHQGYLDTGELFF
NA	NA	TRBV6-2/TRBV6-3	TRBJ1-2	TGTGCCAGCAGTTACGCCGAGAATGGCTACACCTTC	CASSYAENGYTF
TRBD2	NA	TRBV28	TRBJ2-3	TGTGCCAGCAGTTCCGTGGACCTAGCGGGGGTCAACTTGCCTTATACGCAGTATTTT	CASSSVDLAGVNLPYTQYF
NA	NA	TRBV7-8	TRBJ2-1	TGTGCCAGCAGCGTAGAAGGGGGTGAGCAGTTCTTC	CASSVEGGEQFF
TRBD1	few	TRBV6-5	TRBJ1-2	TGTGCCAGCAGTCGACAGGGAGCGTCCTTGGGCTACACCTTC	CASSRQGASLGYTF
NA	few	TRBV4-1	TRBJ2-1	TGCGCCAGCAGCGATCTGAGCGGCAACAATGAGCAGTTCTTC	CASSDLSGNNEQFF
TRBD2	few	TRBV6-2/TRBV6-3	TRBJ2-7	TGTGCCAGCAGTCAACCGGGACTAGTCTACGAGCAGTACTTC	CASSQPGLVYEQYF
NA	NA	TRBV6-5	TRBJ2-7	TGTGCCAGCAGTTACTCGAACGGACGCTCCTACGAGCAGTACTTC	CASSYSNGRSYEQYF
NA	NA	TRBV12-3/TRBV12-4	TRBJ2-2	TGTGCCAGCAGTTCCCAGGAAACCGGGGAGCTGTTTTTT	CASSSQETGELFF
NA	few	TRBV7-6	TRBJ2-1	TGTGCCAGCAGCTTAGTCGCAACCGGTGGGAATGAGCAGTTCTTC	CASSLVATGGNEQFF
TRBD2	once	TRBV7-8	TRBJ2-2	TGTGCCAGCAGCTTAGGGCTAGCGGGAGCGGGCACCGGGGAGCTGTTTTTT	CASSLGLAGAGTGELFF
NA	NA	TRBV7-2	TRBJ1-6	TGTGCCAGCAGTTCCGGGACATACTCATCACCCCTCCACTTT	CASSSGTYSSPLHF
TRBD1	few	TRBV4-3	TRBJ2-2	TGCGCCAGCAGCCAAACGACAGGGGGCTTCGGCACCGGGGAGCTGTTTTTT	CASSQTTGGFGTGELFF
TRBD1	NA	TRBV7-8	TRBJ1-2	TGTGCCAGCAGCCCACGCCCCTTAACCGGGACAGCCTATGGCTACACCTTC	CASSPRPLTGTAYGYTF
TRBD2	NA	TRBV7-2	TRBJ2-7	TGTGCCAGCAGCGCGACTAGCGGGGACCCCTACGAGCAGTACTTC	CASSATSGDPYEQYF
NA	NA	TRBV20-1	TRBJ1-5	TGCAGTGCTACACAGGGTAGCAATCAGCCCCAGCATTTT	CSATQGSNQPQHF
TRBD1	NA	TRBV7-2	TRBJ1-1	TGTGCCAGCAGCCGCACGACAGGGTTCCCCTCAGCTTTCTTT	CASSRTTGFPSAFF
TRBD2	few	TRBV3-1	TRBJ2-7	TGTGCCAGCAGCCAAGCAGGTTCTAGCGGGGCCTTTAGCTCCTACGAGCAGTACTTC	CASSQAGSSGAFSSYEQYF
NA	few	TRBV5-5	TRBJ2-5	TGTGCCAGCAGCTTGTACGTAACAGGAGGTTTCCAGCAGTACTTC	CASSLYVTGGFQQYF
NA	NA	TRBV7-2	TRBJ2-7	TGTGCCAGCAGCTTAGTCGCAGGGGTTTACGAGCAGTACTTC	CASSLVAGVYEQYF
TRBD1	NA	TRBV29-1	TRBJ1-1	TGCAGCGTTCTCGGGACAGAGAACACTGAAGCTTTCTTT	CSVLGTENTEAFF
TRBD2	NA	TRBV10-3	TRBJ2-7	TGTGCCATCAGTGGACTAGCGGGGTCCTACGAGCAGTACTTC	CAISGLAGSYEQYF
TRBD1	few	TRBV4-1	TRBJ2-7	TGCGCCAGCAGCCAGTCTCCGGGACAGGGCTACGAGCAGTACTTC	CASSQSPGQGYEQYF
NA	few	TRBV27	TRBJ1-1	TGTGCCAGCAGTTGGGGACGGAGGAACACTGAAGCTTTCTTT	CASSWGRRNTEAFF
TRBD2	NA	TRBV20-1	TRBJ2-7	TGCAGTGCTAGAGATCTCCTCGTAGCGGGACCAATCTACGAGCAGTACTTC	CSARDLLVAGPIYEQYF
NA	few	TRBV7-2	TRBJ1-4	TGTGCCAGCAGCTTAGAGAGGGGGATAGCTGAAAAACTGTTTTTT	CASSLERGIAEKLFF
NA	NA	TRBV10-3	TRBJ2-2	TGTGCCATCGCGGGACGCTATCACACCGGGGAGCTGTTTTTT	CAIAGRYHTGELFF
NA	few	TRBV4-3	TRBJ1-1	TGCGCCAGCAGCCAAGATCTCGTGAAAACTGAAGCTTTCTTT	CASSQDLVKTEAFF
TRBD1	few	TRBV29-1	TRBJ2-2	TGCAGCGTTGCATGGACAGGTCCTAACACCGGGGAGCTGTTTTTT	CSVAWTGPNTGELFF
NA	NA	TRBV6-4	TRBJ1-1	TGTGCCAGCAGCAGCGGGGGGCTCTCTGAAGCTTTCTTT	CASSSGGLSEAFF
TRBD2	many	TRBV20-1	TRBJ2-7	TGCAGTGCTAGCCCTAGCGGGAGGTTGTACGAGCAGTACTTC	CSASPSGRLYEQYF
TRBD2	NA	TRBV10-3	TRBJ2-3	TGTGCCATCAGTCCGGGACTAGCGGGAGTATCGGATACGCAGTATTTT	CAISPGLAGVSDTQYF
NA	NA	TRBV9	TRBJ2-5	TGTGCCAGCAGCCCCGTCGGTGAGGGCCAAGAGACCCAGTACTTC	CASSPVGEGQETQYF
TRBD1	NA	TRBV29-1	TRBJ1-2	TGCAGCGTAGGAGATGAGGGGGCGACCCATGGCTACACCTTC	CSVGDEGATHGYTF
NA	few	TRBV20-1	TRBJ1-1	TGCAGTGCCACGTCCGCTGAGGGCACTGAAGCTTTCTTT	CSATSAEGTEAFF
TRBD1	few	TRBV7-2	TRBJ1-2	TGTGCCAGCAGCTCGGGACAGGCTACAGGCTACACCTTC	CASSSGQATGYTF
TRBD1	once	TRBV29-1	TRBJ1-3	TGCAGCGCCGGACAGGGGGCAGGTGGAAACACCATATATTTT	CSAGQGAGGNTIYF
TRBD1	NA	TRBV6-2/TRBV6-3	TRBJ1-5	TGTGCCAGCAGTTCCCGGGACAGGGTTCAGCCCCAGCATTTT	CASSSRDRVQPQHF
NA	NA	TRBV28	TRBJ2-4	TGTGCCAGCAGTTTACGGGCGGGATCCAAAAACATTCAGTACTTC	CASSLRAGSKNIQYF
NA	NA	TRBV6-5	TRBJ2-3	TGTGCCAGCAGTTCGCCCCGACAGGCCGGATTGAGTGATACGCAGTATTTT	CASSSPRQAGLSDTQYF
NA	NA	TRBV20-1	TRBJ1-1	TGCAGTGCTAGAGGGACGGGCTTCACTGAAGCTTTCTTT	CSARGTGFTEAFF
NA	few	TRBV4-1	TRBJ2-2	TGCGCCAGCAGCCAAGATCCAGGGGCGAACACCGGGGAGCTGTTTTTT	CASSQDPGANTGELFF
NA	few	TRBV7-3	TRBJ2-1	TGTGCCAGCAGCTTAAATGGGGACGAGGGGCAGTTCTTC	CASSLNGDEGQFF